One T cell receptor (beta chain) is described in this entry. The CDR3 does not close with the conserved phenylalanine or tryptophan, likely indicating a read error. This specimen belongs to a study of tumor-infiltrating lymphocytes in primary liver carcinoma. Total RNA amounting to 500 ng was the source from which TCR beta cDNA was made with a constant-region primer. Library construction for TCR beta comprised three nested multiplex PCR rounds performed with slightly modified ARM-PCR. TCRdb re-called the multiplex PCR reads with MiXCR, one entry per CDR3 protein. This table has about 100,000 distinct CDR3 sequences, around 73% appearing once. Co-extracting RNA and DNA was done with roughly 17-33 mg of unsorted bulk tissue as input. The TCR comes from a woman aged 60-70 years with primary liver carcinoma and hepatitis B virus infection. Material for sequencing was liver tumor tissue from sampling region 2. Subset given: tumor region T2, inferior pole.

In nucleotides, the CDR3 is TGTGCCGGCAAGCCGTATAACACCGGGGAGCTGTTTTTG. Its translation is CAGKPYNTGELFL. The genes are TRBV6-5 and TRBJ2-2; D gene uncertain. CDR1 is MNHEY and CDR2 is SVGAGI in the germline V gene. The CDR3 consists of 13 residues. The V and J ends lost 11 bases and 2 bases respectively, with 12 bases between them.